The rows below give T cell receptor beta chains drawn from one sample of a study of cytomegalovirus exposure and HLA in healthy donors. Assay used: immunoSEQ multiplex PCR; TCRdb lists only in-frame clones, some missing. The sample shows more than 110,000 clones, about 80% of them seen only once. Sequenced sample: PBMCs. The receptors shown here come from a man aged 35 to 55 in good health and CMV-seropositive. Each CDR3 is given with its conserved first and last residue. A D gene is named only where the DNA matches it firmly. Clone size is given for some rows only: seen once, a few or many times, or a class if the clone is expanded.

clone size	J gene	D gene	V gene	CDR3 DNA	CDR3 protein
-	TRBJ2-5	TRBD2	TRBV9	TGTGCCAGCAGCGCGGGACTAGCGGGAGTAGGCGAGACCCAGTACTTC	CASSAGLAGVGETQYF
-	TRBJ2-5	TRBD2	TRBV6-4	TGTGCCAGCAGTCGGGGGGAAGGGGAGACCCAGTACTTC	CASSRGEGETQYF
-	TRBJ2-5	TRBD2	TRBV9	TGTGCCAGCAGCCCTCTGGGGGGGACGCAAGAGACCCAGTACTTC	CASSPLGGTQETQYF
few	TRBJ1-2	TRBD1	TRBV5-6	TGTGCCAGCAGCTCACCGGGACAGGGCTGGAGGGACTATGGCTACACCTTC	CASSSPGQGWRDYGYTF
-	TRBJ1-2	-	TRBV20-1	TGCAGTGCTAGCATGGGGCAAGGCTACACCTTC	CSASMGQGYTF
-	TRBJ1-2	TRBD1	TRBV5-1	TGCGCCAGCAGCTTGCGGCAGGGGGCGCGGTATGGCTACACCTTC	CASSLRQGARYGYTF
-	TRBJ2-7	TRBD1	TRBV7-9	TGTGCCAGCAGCTTAGCTCCCGGGACAGCGATAACCCACGAGCAGTACTTC	CASSLAPGTAITHEQYF
-	TRBJ2-1	TRBD2	TRBV25-1	TGTGCCAGCAGTGAAGCGGGAGATATTCATGAGCAGTTCTTC	CASSEAGDIHEQFF
-	TRBJ1-5	-	TRBV9	TGTGCCAGCAGCGGTGAGGGGGGGAGGCCCCAGCATTTT	CASSGEGGRPQHF
-	TRBJ1-1	TRBD1	TRBV4-1	TGCGCCAGCAGCCGGACAGGGCCGTGGGACACTGAAGCTTTCTTT	CASSRTGPWDTEAFF
-	TRBJ2-3	TRBD1	TRBV4-2	TGTGCCAGCAGCCAAGTCTTTACAGGGGGCACAGATACGCAGTATTTT	CASSQVFTGGTDTQYF
-	TRBJ1-1	-	TRBV30	TGTGCCTGGGGGTTTTCCCTTACCGGGACTGAAGCTTTCTTT	CAWGFSLTGTEAFF
-	TRBJ2-7	-	TRBV2	TGTGCCAGCAGTGCTTTATGGGGCGAGGTATCCTACGAGCAGTACTTC	CASSALWGEVSYEQYF
once	TRBJ2-2	-	TRBV9	TGTGCCAGCAGCGCACAGGGAACCGGGGAGCTGTTTTTT	CASSAQGTGELFF
-	TRBJ1-5	TRBD1	TRBV7-8	TGTGCCAGCGGGTCCGGGCGGACAGGGAATCAGCCCCAGCATTTT	CASGSGRTGNQPQHF
-	TRBJ2-5	TRBD2	TRBV2	TGTGCCAGCAGTGGGGAGGGGCGAGAGACCCAGTACTTC	CASSGEGRETQYF
-	TRBJ1-2	-	TRBV7-9	TGTGCCAGCAGCCTGACAGTCTATGGCTACACCTTC	CASSLTVYGYTF
-	TRBJ2-1	-	TRBV7-8	TGTGCCAGCAGCTTACACCAAGGCGGGCAGTTCTTC	CASSLHQGGQFF
-	TRBJ2-7	-	TRBV28	TGTGCCAGCAGTCCTTTCTACGAGCAGTACTTC	CASSPFYEQYF
-	TRBJ2-3	TRBD2	TRBV19	TGTGCCAGTAGTCGAGGACTAGCGGGGGGGACAGATACGCAGTATTTT	CASSRGLAGGTDTQYF
-	TRBJ2-1	-	TRBV5-4	TGTGCCAGCAGCTTGGTAATAAAGGCTAGCTCCTACAATGAGCAGTTCTTC	CASSLVIKASSYNEQFF
-	TRBJ2-3	-	TRBV19	TGTGCCAGTACCATGCGTCTCGGTACGGATACGCAGTATTTT	CASTMRLGTDTQYF
-	TRBJ2-2	TRBD2	TRBV10-3	TGTGCCAGCAAAAGACTAGCCGAGCGCACCGGGGAGCTGTTTTTT	CASKRLAERTGELFF
-	TRBJ2-2	TRBD1	TRBV10-3	TGTGCCATCAGTGGTGGGACAGGGGTGTACGCCGGGGAGCTGTTTTTT	CAISGGTGVYAGELFF
-	TRBJ2-7	TRBD2	TRBV7-9	TGTGCCAGCAGCTCACGGACTAGCCGGGAGCAGTACTTC	CASSSRTSREQYF
-	TRBJ1-2	-	TRBV4-3	TGCGCCAGCAGCCAATTACGGGGAGGAGCCTATGGCTACACCTTC	CASSQLRGGAYGYTF